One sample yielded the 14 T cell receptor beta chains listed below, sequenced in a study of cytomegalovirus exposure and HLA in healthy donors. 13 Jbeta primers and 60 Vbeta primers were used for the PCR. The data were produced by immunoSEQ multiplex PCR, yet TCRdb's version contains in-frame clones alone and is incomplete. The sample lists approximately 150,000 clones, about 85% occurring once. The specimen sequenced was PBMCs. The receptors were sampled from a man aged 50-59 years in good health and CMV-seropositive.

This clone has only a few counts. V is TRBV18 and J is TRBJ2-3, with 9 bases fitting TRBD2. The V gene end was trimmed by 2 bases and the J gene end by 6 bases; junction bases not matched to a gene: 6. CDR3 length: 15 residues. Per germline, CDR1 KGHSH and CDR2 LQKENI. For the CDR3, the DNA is TGTGCCAGCTCACCAACTAGCGGGTACTCGGATACGCAGTATTTT. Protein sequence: CASSPTSGYSDTQYF.

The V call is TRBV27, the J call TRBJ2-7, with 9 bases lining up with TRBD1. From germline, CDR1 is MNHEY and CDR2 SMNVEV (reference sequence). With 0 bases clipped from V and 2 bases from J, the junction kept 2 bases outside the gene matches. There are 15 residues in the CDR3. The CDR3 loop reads CASSLSRTGAYEQYF. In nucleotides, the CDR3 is TGTGCCAGCAGTTTATCCCGGACAGGGGCCTACGAGCAGTACTTC.

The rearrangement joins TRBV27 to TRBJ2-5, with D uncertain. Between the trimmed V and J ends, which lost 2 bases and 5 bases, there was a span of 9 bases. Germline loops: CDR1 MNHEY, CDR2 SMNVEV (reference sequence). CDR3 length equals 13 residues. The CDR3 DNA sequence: TGTGCCAGCAGTTTAAACGGAGTGGAGACCCAGTACTTC. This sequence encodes CASSLNGVETQYF.

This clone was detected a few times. CDR3 nucleotide sequence: TGCAGCGTTGTGCTAGCAGGTAGGGATGAGCAGTTCTTC. Protein sequence: CSVVLAGRDEQFF. The chain joins TRBV29-1 to TRBJ2-1, with D maybe TRBD2 (5 bases). The CDR3 loop spans 13 amino acids. Germline V gene data show CDR1 as SQVTM and CDR2 as ANQGSEA. Trimming pared 4 bases from V and 8 bases from J, leaving 15 bases between.

CDR3 bases: TGTGCCAGCTCACCTAGCGGTGTGGATTCACCCCTCCACTTT. Protein product: CASSPSGVDSPLHF. The V call is TRBV18, the J call TRBJ1-6; D is unclear. V was pared by 3 bases and J by 8 bases, with 11 bases between. CDR1 and CDR2 from the germline V gene are KGHSH and LQKENI. This CDR3 is built from 14 residues.

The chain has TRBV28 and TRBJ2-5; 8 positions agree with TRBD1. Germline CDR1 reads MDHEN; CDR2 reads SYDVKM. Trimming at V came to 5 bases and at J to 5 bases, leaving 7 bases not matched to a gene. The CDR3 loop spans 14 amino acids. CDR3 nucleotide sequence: TGTGCCAGCAGTCCCGGGACAGGAAGGGAGACCCAGTACTTC. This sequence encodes CASSPGTGRETQYF.

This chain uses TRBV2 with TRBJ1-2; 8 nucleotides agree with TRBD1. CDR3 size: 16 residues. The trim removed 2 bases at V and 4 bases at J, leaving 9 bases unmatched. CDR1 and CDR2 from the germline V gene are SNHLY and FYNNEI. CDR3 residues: CASSERPTGAIYGYTF. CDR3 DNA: TGTGCCAGCAGTGAAAGGCCGACAGGGGCCATCTATGGCTACACCTTC.

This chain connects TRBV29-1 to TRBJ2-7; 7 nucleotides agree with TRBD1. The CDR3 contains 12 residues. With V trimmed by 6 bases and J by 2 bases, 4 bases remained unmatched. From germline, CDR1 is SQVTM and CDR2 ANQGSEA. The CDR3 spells CSVSTGTYEQYF. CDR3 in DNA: TGCAGCGTATCGACAGGGACCTACGAGCAGTACTTC.

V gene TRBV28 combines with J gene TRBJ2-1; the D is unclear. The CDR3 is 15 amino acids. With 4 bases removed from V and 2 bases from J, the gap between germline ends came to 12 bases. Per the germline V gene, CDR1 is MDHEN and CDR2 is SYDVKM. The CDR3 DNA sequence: TGTGCCAGCAGTTCCCTCCTTGGCACCTACAATGAGCAGTTCTTC. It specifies CASSSLLGTYNEQFF. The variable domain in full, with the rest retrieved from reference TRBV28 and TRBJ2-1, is DVKVTQSSRYLVKRTGEKVFLECVQDMDHENMFWYRQDPGLGLRLIYFSYDVKMKEKGDIPEGYSVSREKKERFSLILESASTNQTSMYLCASSSLLGTYNEQFFGPGTRLTVL.

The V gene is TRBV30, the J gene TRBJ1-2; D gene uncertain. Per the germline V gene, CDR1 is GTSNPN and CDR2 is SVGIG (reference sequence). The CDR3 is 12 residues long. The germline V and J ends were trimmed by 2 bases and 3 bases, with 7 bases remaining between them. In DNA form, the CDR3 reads TGTGCCTGGAGTCCCGGTCACTATGGCTACACCTTC. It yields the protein CAWSPGHYGYTF.

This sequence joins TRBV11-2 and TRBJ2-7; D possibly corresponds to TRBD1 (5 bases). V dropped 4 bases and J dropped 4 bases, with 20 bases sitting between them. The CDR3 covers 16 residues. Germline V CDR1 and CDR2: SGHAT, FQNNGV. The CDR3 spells CASSSVGALGGYEQYF. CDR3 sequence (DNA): TGTGCCAGCAGCTCTGTTGGGGCGCTAGGTGGATACGAGCAGTACTTC.

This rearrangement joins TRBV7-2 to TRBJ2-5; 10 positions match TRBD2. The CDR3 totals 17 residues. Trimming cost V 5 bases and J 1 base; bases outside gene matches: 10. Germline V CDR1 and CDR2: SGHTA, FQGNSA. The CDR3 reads CASSPRRTSGTQETQYF. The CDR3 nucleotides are TGTGCCAGCAGCCCAAGGCGGACTAGCGGTACCCAAGAGACCCAGTACTTC.

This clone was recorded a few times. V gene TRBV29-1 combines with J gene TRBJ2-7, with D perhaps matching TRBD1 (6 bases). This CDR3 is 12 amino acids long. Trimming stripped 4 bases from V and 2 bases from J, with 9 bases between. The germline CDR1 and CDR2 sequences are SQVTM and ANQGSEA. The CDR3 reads CSVGDTAYEQYF. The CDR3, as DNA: TGCAGCGTTGGGGACACAGCCTACGAGCAGTACTTC.

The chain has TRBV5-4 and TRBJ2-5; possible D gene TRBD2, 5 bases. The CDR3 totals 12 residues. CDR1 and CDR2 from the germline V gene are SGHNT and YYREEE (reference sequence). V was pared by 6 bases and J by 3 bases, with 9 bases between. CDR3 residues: CASTSGEETQYF. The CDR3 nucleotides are TGTGCCAGCACCTCCGGGGAAGAGACCCAGTACTTC.